The 8 T cell receptor beta chains below come from one sample, sequenced in a study of blood T cell repertoires in COVID-19. The protocol was immunoSEQ multiplex PCR, while the TCRdb copy is restricted to in-frame clones and leaves out a portion. Of fewer than 95,000 clones detected, about 87% appear once; the ten largest clones hold 0.35% to 0.5%. Specimen: peripheral blood. These receptors originate from a man aged 60 to 69 with acute or convalescent COVID-19.

The gene calls are TRBV29-1 and TRBJ2-7, with D unresolved. V lost 6 bases to trimming and J lost 0 bases, with 9 bases between them. Germline V lookup: CDR1 SQVTM, CDR2 ANQGSEA. The CDR3 has 12 amino acids. DNA for the CDR3: TGCAGCGTCGGTCGGAGCTCCTACGAGCAGTACTTC. Amino acid sequence: CSVGRSSYEQYF.

The CDR3: CASSSWTGGNTEAFF. CDR3 bases: TGTGCCAGCAGCTCCTGGACAGGGGGGAACACTGAAGCTTTCTTT. This chain connects TRBV21-1 to TRBJ1-1; the tabulated D call, TRBD1, remains unverified against the DNA. TRBV21-1 corresponds to a pseudogene. The CDR3 is 15 residues long.

This chain joins TRBV5-1 and TRBJ2-1; 12 bases match TRBD2. Germline lookup yields CDR1 SGHRS and CDR2 YFSETQ. With 3 bases clipped from V and 7 bases from J, the junction kept 8 bases outside the gene matches. The length of the CDR3 is 16 residues. CDR3 DNA sequence: TGCGCCAGCAGCTCGAGGACTAGCGGGAATAGAAATGAGCAGTTCTTC. Protein sequence: CASSSRTSGNRNEQFF.

The chain combines TRBV19 with TRBJ2-1; 12 bases are shared with TRBD2. The junction had 8 bases not matched to a gene; V was cut back by 6 bases and J by 2 bases. In germline, CDR1 is LNHDA, CDR2 SQIVND (reference sequence). The CDR3 consists of 17 residues. The chain's CDR3 is CASRKTSGGQTYNEQFF. CDR3 bases: TGTGCCAGTAGAAAGACTAGCGGGGGACAAACCTACAATGAGCAGTTCTTC.

The gene calls are TRBV10-3 and TRBJ2-7; the match to TRBD1 covers 12 bases. V gave up 3 bases and J gave up 3 bases; unmatched junction bases: 9. The CDR3 contains 17 residues. CDR1 and CDR2 (germline): ENHRY, SYGVKD. The chain's CDR3 is CAISDPGQGAFDYEQYF. DNA of the CDR3: TGTGCCATCAGTGACCCGGGACAGGGGGCTTTCGACTACGAGCAGTACTTC.

The J gene is TRBJ1-6, the V gene TRBV19; TRBD1 aligns across 8 bases. CDR3 length equals 16 residues. Germline trimming cut 3 bases from V and 6 bases from J; bases unmatched to any gene: 7. The germline V gene has CDR1 LNHDA and CDR2 SQIVND (reference sequence). CDR3 amino acids: CASSMVRQGLNSPLHF. The CDR3 coding sequence is TGTGCCAGTAGTATGGTCAGACAGGGGCTTAATTCACCCCTCCACTTT.

This chain uses TRBV4-1 with TRBJ1-2, with TRBD1 matching over 9 bases. The ends lost 4 bases at V and 3 bases at J; junction bases unmatched: 6. Germline CDR1 and CDR2: MGHRA and YSYEKL. The CDR3 extends over 15 amino acids. The CDR3 loop reads CASSPRQGDDYGYTF. DNA of the CDR3: TGCGCCAGCAGCCCTCGACAGGGGGATGACTATGGCTACACCTTC.

The rearrangement uses TRBV11-2 and TRBJ2-1; tentative D call: TRBD2 (6 bases). Germline V gene data show CDR1 as SGHAT and CDR2 as FQNNGV. V lost 4 bases and J 8 bases, leaving 12 bases between the germline ends. The CDR3 contains 13 residues. The CDR3 loop is CASSSLTGDEQFF. In nucleotides, the CDR3 is TGTGCCAGCAGCTCTCTAACGGGGGATGAGCAGTTCTTC.